This section outlines one T cell receptor beta chain sequence together with its context. What it recognizes is unknown. V was trimmed by 5 bases and J by 6 bases, leaving 19 bases between them. The length of the CDR3 is 15 residues. In germline, CDR1 is SEHNR, CDR2 FQNEAQ (reference sequence). This sample is part of a study of post-analysis software for immune sequencing data. Overall study findings and caveats: Under the F measure, samples that were prepared in one batch clustered strongly together. TRBV5-6, TRBV5-1 and TRBV20-1 belonged to a set of about five TRBV segments that were more frequent in patients than controls. In multiple sclerosis, normalized Chao1 diversity was significantly below that of controls.

Unique molecular identifiers were present in the TCR beta cDNA libraries. It was from roughly 0.93 to 9.6 million T cells that about 500,000 cDNA molecules came. TCRdb reanalysed the PCR reads using MiXCR and keeps one entry per CDR3 protein. This table holds 750,000 to 950,000 distinct CDR3 sequences, about 57% found once. Specimen: blood. This chain joins TRBV7-9 and TRBJ1-1; maybe TRBD1 (5 bases). The TCR was taken from a girl aged 5-17 years with multiple sclerosis. The CDR3 DNA reads TGTGCCAGCAGCCGTATACGGTCGGGGGGAGCTGAAGCTTTCTTT. Translation: CASSRIRSGGAEAFF.